This entry lists 31 T cell receptor beta chains sequenced from one sample in a study of blood T cells in healthy people across ages. A sample-barcoded 5' primer and a J-beta primer mix were used in a second PCR of roughly 6 to 11 cycles. TCRdb reprocessed the 5' RACE reads with MiXCR, giving one entry per CDR3 protein. The profile shows more than 650,000 distinct CDR3 sequences, around a fifth of them singletons. Sequencing used blood. The source is a man aged 70-80 years in good health.

For this clonotype: A junction end diverges from the germline sequence, so it may reflect a read error. The V and J genes are TRBV20-1 and TRBJ2-2; tentative D call: TRBD1 (5 bases). This CDR3 region has 15 residues. Germline V gene lookup returns CDR1 DFQATT and CDR2 SNEGSKA (reference sequence). The CDR3 DNA is TGCAATGCTTTCGACAGACTCACGAACACCGGGGAGCTGTTTTTT. Amino acid sequence: CNAFDRLTNTGELFF.

This sequence joins TRBV5-1 and TRBJ1-2; D may be TRBD1 (6 bases). Germline V gene lookup returns CDR1 SGHRS and CDR2 YFSETQ. Trimming cost V 2 bases and J 1 base, with 12 bases left between them. This CDR3 has 15 amino acids. The CDR3 reads CASSFGTSLNYGYTF. The CDR3 bases are TGCGCCAGCAGCTTCGGGACATCGCTTAACTATGGCTACACCTTC.

The rearrangement joins TRBV6-5 to TRBJ1-4, with 8 bases lining up with TRBD1. The CDR3 is 15 residues long. CDR1 MNHEY and CDR2 SVGAGI come from the germline V gene. V was pared by 2 bases and J by 8 bases, with 7 bases of the junction left unmatched. This CDR3 is CASSYATGAGEKLFF. The CDR3 nucleotides read TGTGCCAGCAGTTACGCGACAGGGGCAGGGGAAAAACTGTTTTTT.

The sample holds a few counts of this clonotype. V gene TRBV12-3 or TRBV12-4 combines with J gene TRBJ2-7, with a weak D call TRBD1 (6 bases). Judging by the DNA end, TRBJ2-5 fits better; the J call may be wrong. This CDR3 contains 14 residues. The CDR3 protein is CASSPTGYQETQYF. The CDR3 coding sequence is TGTGCCAGCAGTCCGACAGGCTACCAAGAGACCCAGTACTTC.

The rearrangement joins TRBV12-3 or TRBV12-4 to TRBJ1-1; possibly TRBD1 for D (6 bases). The CDR3 totals 12 residues. Trimming left V 5 bases short and J 11 bases short, with 15 bases between. The CDR3 protein is CASSPTGRRAFF. The CDR3 DNA reads TGTGCCAGCAGTCCCACAGGGAGGAGGGCTTTCTTT.

This clonotype has more than one count but fewer than ten. The chain has TRBV7-8 and TRBJ2-2, with D uncertain. Trimming left V 5 bases short and J 6 bases short, with 16 bases between. There are 15 residues in the CDR3. Germline CDR1 is SGHVS and CDR2 is FQNEAQ. CDR3 protein: CASSPPRRVAGELFF. The CDR3 DNA follows: TGTGCCAGCAGCCCCCCACGTAGGGTCGCCGGGGAGCTGTTTTTT.

The chain couples TRBV14 to TRBJ1-1; 7 bases agree with TRBD1. With V trimmed by 1 base and J by 5 bases, 4 bases remained unmatched. CDR3 length: 14 amino acids. The V gene's germline CDR1 is SGHDN and CDR2 FVKESK. CDR3 amino acids: CASSQAQGRTEAFF. The CDR3 bases are TGTGCCAGCAGCCAAGCACAGGGGAGGACTGAAGCTTTCTTT.

This clonotype was detected a few times. The chain uses TRBV5-6 and TRBJ2-5, with unresolved D. CDR3 length: 13 amino acids. V was pared by 2 bases and J by 5 bases, with 10 bases between. The germline V gene has CDR1 SGHDT and CDR2 YYEEEE. The CDR3 DNA reads as TGTGCCAGCAGCTTTGAGGTCCCTGAGACCCAGTACTTC. Translating gives CASSFEVPETQYF.

This chain links TRBV20-1 with TRBJ2-1, with a weak D call TRBD1 (6 bases). CDR1 DFQATT and CDR2 SNEGSKA come from the germline V gene (reference sequence). The V end lost 5 bases, the J end lost 5 bases, and 13 bases lay between the germline ends. This CDR3 spans 13 amino acids. DNA for the CDR3: TGCAGTGCTTTACGGGACACAAACAATGAGCAGTTCTTC. Protein sequence: CSALRDTNNEQFF.

This clonotype turned up a few times. The chain carries TRBV6-6 and TRBJ2-1, with TRBD2 identical over 8 bases. Germline V gene sequence: CDR1 MNHNY, CDR2 SVGAGI (reference sequence). V lost 2 bases, J lost 4 bases, and 4 bases stayed unmatched. The CDR3 spans 15 residues. The CDR3 loop reads CASSYLTSGYNEQFF. For the CDR3, the DNA is TGTGCCAGCAGTTACCTTACTAGCGGTTACAATGAGCAGTTCTTC.

This clonotype came up many times. Being one base from a much bigger clone, this may be a read error. This chain connects TRBV3-1 to TRBJ2-5; D uncertain. Trimming left V 3 bases short and J 1 base short, with 0 bases between. CDR3 length: 11 amino acids. Germline V gene sequence: CDR1 LGHDT, CDR2 YNNKEL (reference sequence). The CDR3 nucleotides read TGTGCCAGCAGCCACCAAGAGACCCAGTACTTC. Translated: CASSHQETQYF.

The J gene is TRBJ2-3, the V gene TRBV7-6; 8 bases line up with TRBD2. CDR3 length: 15 amino acids. Trimming removed 2 bases from V and 4 bases from J; junction bases left unmatched: 5. CDR1 and CDR2 (germline): SGHVS, FNYEAQ. The chain's CDR3 is CASSLTGGPADTQYF. CDR3 in DNA: TGTGCCAGCAGCTTAACGGGAGGGCCAGCAGATACGCAGTATTTT.

In its sample, this clonotype was seen many times. This chain joins TRBV5-1 and TRBJ2-5, with TRBD1 as a possible D gene (5 bases). Trimming pared 1 base from V and 1 base from J, leaving 5 bases between. Germline loops: CDR1 SGHRS, CDR2 YFSETQ. CDR3 length: 13 amino acids. The CDR3 sequence: CASSLQGQETQYF. CDR3 sequence (DNA): TGCGCCAGCAGCTTGCAGGGCCAAGAGACCCAGTACTTC.

This clonotype came up a few times. The gene calls are TRBV10-3 and TRBJ2-1, with D perhaps TRBD2 (6 bases). The CDR3 consists of 17 residues. In germline, CDR1 is ENHRY, CDR2 SYGVKD. The V and J ends lost 0 bases and 7 bases respectively, with 19 bases between them. CDR3 nucleotides: TGTGCCATCAGTGAGTCGACCCCCGGGGCGGGACGGAATGAGCAGTTCTTC. It is translated as CAISESTPGAGRNEQFF.

This clonotype was picked up many times. The chain carries TRBV19 and TRBJ1-3, with D unresolved. Germline assignment: CDR1 LNHDA and CDR2 SQIVND (reference sequence). The length of the CDR3 is 14 residues. The V and J ends lost 4 bases and 4 bases respectively, with 11 bases between them. The CDR3 reads CASSTLGGGNTIYF. CDR3 coding DNA: TGTGCCAGTAGTACCCTTGGTGGCGGAAACACCATATATTTT.

This clonotype was seen more than once but under ten times. The chain is built from TRBV11-2 and TRBJ2-7, with TRBD1 as a possible D gene (5 bases). CDR1 and CDR2 (germline): SGHAT, FQNNGV. Trimming cost V 5 bases and J 1 base, with 15 bases left between them. There are 15 residues in the CDR3. The CDR3 DNA is TGTGCCAGCAGCCTAGGGGTTGGTATATCCTACGAGCAGTACTTC. Translation: CASSLGVGISYEQYF.

V usage is TRBV12-3 or TRBV12-4 and J usage is TRBJ2-5; D gene ambiguous. The CDR3 sequence is 14 residues long. Trimming cost V 2 bases and J 4 bases, with 11 bases left between them. The CDR3 loop is CASSLRPSGETQYF. As DNA, the CDR3 is TGTGCCAGCAGTTTACGACCGTCCGGAGAGACCCAGTACTTC.

As regards this clonotype: A read error may account for a junction end that differs from germline. This chain joins TRBV6-6 and TRBJ2-1, with D unclear. CDR1 and CDR2 from the germline V gene are MNHNY and SVGAGI (reference sequence). The CDR3 is 15 amino acids. The CDR3 region has the DNA TGTGCCAGCAGCACCAGGCAGGTACTTGCCAATGAGCAGCTCTTC. Translating gives CASSTRQVLANEQLF.

At least ten counts were recorded for this clonotype. This rearrangement joins TRBV28 to TRBJ2-5, with D maybe TRBD1 (6 bases). Germline CDR1 MDHEN, CDR2 SYDVKM. Trimming shortened V by 9 bases and J by 3 bases, and 14 bases separated the two germline ends. This CDR3 is 13 amino acids long. The DNA of the CDR3 is TGTGCCAGTTCCCGGACAGATGAAGAGACCCAGTACTTC. This gives the protein CASSRTDEETQYF. Drawing the rest from reference TRBV28 and TRBJ2-5, the complete variable domain is DVKVTQSSRYLVKRTGEKVFLECVQDMDHENMFWYRQDPGLGLRLIYFSYDVKMKEKGDIPEGYSVSREKKERFSLILESASTNQTSMYLCASSRTDEETQYFGPGTRLLVL.

The chain recombines TRBV4-3 with TRBJ2-2; D gene uncertain. Trimming left V 0 bases short and J 7 bases short, with 9 bases between. There are 14 residues in the CDR3. CDR1 LGHNA and CDR2 YSLEER come from the germline V gene. DNA for the CDR3: TGCGCCAGCAGCCAAGATACCACCGGCGGGGAGCTGTTTTTT. Translating gives CASSQDTTGGELFF.

This clonotype was recorded a few times. The J gene is TRBJ2-1, the V gene TRBV20-1; 9 nucleotides line up with TRBD2. The CDR3 is made up of 15 amino acids. V shed 1 base, J shed 7 bases, and the junction held 8 bases outside the gene matches. The germline gives CDR1 DFQATT, CDR2 SNEGSKA (reference sequence). In DNA form, the CDR3 reads TGCAGTGCTAGAGCCAAGCGGGGGGCACATAATGAGCAGTTCTTC. It encodes CSARAKRGAHNEQFF.

The chain employs TRBV11-2 and TRBJ2-5; possible D gene TRBD2, 5 bases. The CDR3 totals 13 residues. V lost 5 bases and J 9 bases, leaving 16 bases between the germline ends. Germline CDR1 is SGHAT and CDR2 is FQNNGV. The CDR3 spells CASSLSGATSQYF. DNA of the CDR3: TGTGCCAGCAGCCTAAGCGGAGCCACTTCCCAGTACTTC.

There are a few counts of this clonotype. As DNA, the CDR3 is TGTGCCAGCAGCCGACTAGTGGTGGCAGGGACCCAGTACTTC. Translated, it gives CASSRLVVAGTQYF. The chain employs TRBV7-2 and TRBJ2-5, with a tentative D call TRBD2 (6 bases). Trimming removed 5 bases at V and 7 bases at J, with 17 bases between. In germline, CDR1 is SGHTA, CDR2 FQGNSA. CDR3 size: 14 residues.

The chain is built from TRBV12-3 or TRBV12-4 and TRBJ2-3, with 8 bases that match TRBD2. V shed 6 bases and J 1 base; nucleotides not matched to a gene: 6. This CDR3 is 15 amino acids long. CDR3 DNA: TGTGCCAGCAGCCCCTCTAGCGGGCGCACAGATACGCAGTATTTT. Its translation: CASSPSSGRTDTQYF.

This clonotype has just a few counts. The chain links TRBV28 to TRBJ2-5; the D gene could be TRBD1 or TRBD2 (7 bases each). V dropped 0 bases and J dropped 7 bases, with 12 bases sitting between them. In germline, CDR1 is MDHEN, CDR2 SYDVKM. CDR3 length: 14 amino acids. The CDR3 region has the DNA TGTGCCAGCAGTTTATGGACAGGGAGGGGGACCCAGTACTTC. As protein: CASSLWTGRGTQYF.

Notes on this clonotype: At one boundary the junction diverges from the germline segment, which might be a read error. The chain couples TRBV4-3 to TRBJ2-4, with 10 bases matching TRBD2. Germline CDR1 reads LGHNA; CDR2 reads YSLEER. The CDR3 is 15 residues long. The CDR3 DNA reads TGCGCCGGCAGCCGACTAGCGGGAGCCAAAAACATTCAGTACTTC. Its protein is CAGSRLAGAKNIQYF.

This clonotype was seen a few times. The chain joins TRBV5-4 to TRBJ2-5, with D perhaps being TRBD1 or TRBD2 (6 bases each). The CDR3 runs 15 residues. Germline V gene data show CDR1 as SGHNT and CDR2 as YYREEE (reference sequence). V lost 0 bases, J lost 5 bases, and 14 bases lay in between. In DNA, the CDR3 is TGTGCCAGCAGCTTGGGGGGGGCTAATTCGGAGACCCAGTACTTC. This encodes CASSLGGANSETQYF.

The chain couples TRBV5-1 to TRBJ2-3; TRBD2 agrees at 11 bases. V lost 0 bases, J lost 5 bases, and 5 bases stayed unmatched. Germline values: CDR1 SGHRS, CDR2 YFSETQ. The CDR3 is made up of 16 amino acids. The CDR3 DNA sequence: TGCGCCAGCAGCTTGGATCTAGCGGGAGGAGGAGATACGCAGTATTTT. This codes for CASSLDLAGGGDTQYF.

This clonotype was observed a few times. CDR3 in DNA: TGTGCCAGCACGACCAAAGGGTTGATGAATGAGCAGTTCTTC. Translating gives CASTTKGLMNEQFF. This chain joins TRBV27 and TRBJ2-5; no clear D. With the DNA end fitting TRBJ2-1 better, the J assignment may be wrong. CDR3 size: 14 residues. Germline CDR1 MNHEY, CDR2 SMNVEV (reference sequence).

In regard to this clonotype: Since no conserved phenylalanine or tryptophan closes the CDR3, a read error is the likely cause. This chain links TRBV25-1 with TRBJ2-4, with 7 positions matching TRBD1. Per germline, CDR1 MGHDK and CDR2 SYGVNS. Trimming cost V 0 bases and J 8 bases; bases outside gene matches: 13. The CDR3 has 17 residues. The CDR3 spells CASSEYGGGTGDDIQYL. The CDR3 DNA reads as TGTGCCAGCAGTGAATATGGTGGGGGTACAGGGGACGACATTCAGTACCTC.

This clonotype showed up just a few times. The chain carries TRBV5-1 and TRBJ1-2, with 10 bases that match TRBD1. After removal of 4 bases from V and 9 bases from J, the junction contained 12 bases not matched to a gene. The germline V gene has CDR1 SGHRS and CDR2 YFSETQ. This CDR3 region has 15 residues. CDR3 loop: CASSLGTGAGTSYTF. In DNA, the CDR3 is TGCGCCAGCAGCCTTGGGACAGGGGCTGGGACAAGCTACACCTTC.